The sample holds many counts of the clone carrying this TCR beta chain. The antigen is unknown. Preparation of the TCRbeta library involved a method that used unique molecular identifiers. TCRdb analysed the PCR reads with MiXCR anew, one entry per CDR3 protein. Of approximately 250,000 distinct CDR3 sequences listed, about 25% are singletons. This entry belongs to a study of T-cell reconstitution after alpha-beta-depleted transplantation in children. The CDR3 has 15 amino acids. Germline CDR1 and CDR2: SQVTM and ANQGSEA. The junction had 10 bases not matched to a gene; V was cut back by 1 base and J by 4 bases. Overall study findings and caveats: Alpha-beta T cells about two months after transplant reportedly derived from several hundred expanded graft clones. There were some patients whose high TCRbeta diversity at day 60 came from surviving recipient T cells and thymic progenitors. T cells produced anew were the main source of T-cell counts and diversity one year after transplant.

This chain links TRBV29-1 with TRBJ2-7; TRBD1 agrees at 7 bases. This receptor was obtained from a girl aged 2 to 9 with Fanconi anemia, due to receive a stem cell transplant. Material: PBMCs, obtained before TCRalphabeta/CD19-depleted stem cell transplant. In DNA, the CDR3 is TGCAGCGTTGAAGGCGCAGGGGGTGGGTCGTACGAGCAGTACTTC. Translation: CSVEGAGGGSYEQYF.